These 27 T cell receptor beta chains were sequenced from one sample in a study of T-cell memory formation after mild COVID-19. MiXCR, applied by TCRdb to the 5' RACE reads, yields one record per CDR3 protein. The sample consists of hundreds of thousands of distinct CDR3 sequences, 20% of them appearing once. Sequencing was performed on PBMCs or a T cell subset sorted from them (not recorded which). The receptors stem from an adult woman who had mild COVID-19 (a few samples of this study predate the infection). Cell type and time point are not known.

Only a few counts were recorded for this clonotype. The chain employs TRBV7-9 and TRBJ2-3; 7 bases are shared with TRBD1. CDR3 length: 12 amino acids. Losses at the gene ends were 3 bases for V and 11 bases for J; bases not matched to a gene: 5. CDR1 SEHNR and CDR2 FQNEAQ come from the germline V gene (reference sequence). This CDR3 is CASSFDWDRQYF. DNA of the CDR3: TGTGCCAGCAGCTTCGATTGGGACAGGCAGTATTTT.

A few counts support this clonotype. The CDR3 DNA follows: TGCGCCAGCAGCTTGGTTCCTCGCGGGGGCGGGGATACGCAGTATTTT. Encoded protein: CASSLVPRGGGDTQYF. V and J are TRBV5-1 and TRBJ2-3, with D possibly matching TRBD2 (7 bases). The V end lost 0 bases, the J end lost 6 bases, and 17 bases lay between the germline ends. Germline V gene lookup returns CDR1 SGHRS and CDR2 YFSETQ. CDR3 length: 16 residues. Together with reference TRBV5-1 and TRBJ2-3, the CDR3 gives the full variable domain: KAGVTQTPRYLIKTRGQQVTLSCSPISGHRSVSWYQQTPGQGLQFLFEYFSETQRNKGNFPGRFSGRQFSNSRSEMNVSTLELGDSALYLCASSLVPRGGGDTQYFGPGTRLTVL.

This clonotype has more than one count but fewer than ten. The chain employs TRBV30 and TRBJ1-1; tentatively, D is TRBD1 (5 bases). This CDR3 has 16 residues. V was cut by 1 base and J by 3 bases, with 18 bases left in between. Germline loops: CDR1 GTSNPN, CDR2 SVGIG (reference sequence). DNA of the CDR3: TGTGCCTGGAGTGGATTTGGGGGACCCGGGGACACTGAAGCTTTCTTT. Translating gives CAWSGFGGPGDTEAFF.

The gene calls are TRBV6-5 and TRBJ1-6; D uncertain. Trimming stripped 7 bases from V and 7 bases from J, with 8 bases between. CDR1 is MNHEY and CDR2 is SVGAGI in the germline V gene. This CDR3 contains 12 residues. CDR3 protein: CASNSVNSPLHF. CDR3 sequence (DNA): TGTGCCAGCAACTCAGTAAATTCACCCCTCCACTTT.

This clonotype turned up a few times. The rearrangement links TRBV10-3 to TRBJ2-6; D is undetermined. Trimming stripped 3 bases from V and 2 bases from J, with 5 bases between. CDR1 is ENHRY, CDR2 SYGVKD, per germline. This CDR3 comprises 14 residues. The CDR3 is CAISEGTGANVLTF. The CDR3 nucleotides are TGTGCCATCAGTGAAGGAACTGGGGCCAACGTCCTGACTTTC.

This clonotype was counted a few times. The CDR3 DNA reads as TGTGCCAGCACCGCGACCGGGACAGCCAATTCACCCCTCCACTTT. It yields the protein CASTATGTANSPLHF. This chain connects TRBV7-9 to TRBJ1-6, with 7 bases that match TRBD1. Per germline, CDR1 SEHNR and CDR2 FQNEAQ (reference sequence). Trimming at V came to 7 bases and at J to 7 bases, leaving 10 bases not matched to a gene. The length of the CDR3 is 15 residues.

The chain employs TRBV20-1 and TRBJ2-2; TRBD1 matches at 12 bases. The germline V gene has CDR1 DFQATT and CDR2 SNEGSKA (reference sequence). J gave up 0 bases and V 5 bases, and 13 bases lay outside the gene matches. CDR3 length: 19 amino acids. The chain's CDR3 is CSADPGQGAPVSNTGELFF. The CDR3 DNA reads TGCAGTGCTGACCCGGGACAGGGGGCGCCGGTTTCGAACACCGGGGAGCTGTTTTTT.

CDR3 coding DNA: TGTGCCAGCGGACGACAGGAATACACTGAAGCTTTCTTT. Translation gives CASGRQEYTEAFF. The chain couples TRBV7-6 to TRBJ1-1; tentatively, D is TRBD1 (6 bases). Germline CDR1 SGHVS, CDR2 FNYEAQ. Trimming took 8 bases from V and 3 from J, leaving 13 bases between them. CDR3 length: 13 amino acids.

This clonotype came up a few times. V is TRBV7-9 and J is TRBJ2-7; D remains unclear. Germline CDR1 SEHNR, CDR2 FQNEAQ (reference sequence). V gave up 5 bases and J gave up 2 bases, with 10 bases separating them. This CDR3 is 13 amino acids long. The CDR3 reads CASSEQHTYEQYF. Written as DNA, the CDR3 is TGTGCCAGCAGCGAACAACACACCTACGAGCAGTACTTC.

V is TRBV6-5 and J is TRBJ1-5; tentative D call: TRBD1 (6 bases). Trimming shortened V by 0 bases and J by 5 bases, and 14 bases separated the two germline ends. This CDR3 has 16 residues. Germline V gene lookup returns CDR1 MNHEY and CDR2 SVGAGI. CDR3 sequence: CASSYSTGKGDQPQHF. Here the CDR3 DNA reads TGTGCCAGCAGTTACTCCACAGGGAAGGGGGATCAGCCCCAGCATTTT.

The rearrangement links TRBV11-2 to TRBJ1-2; 9 bases line up with TRBD1. Germline lookup yields CDR1 SGHAT and CDR2 FQNNGV. V was clipped by 3 bases and J by 1 base; unmatched bases: 12. This CDR3 spans 18 amino acids. CDR3 DNA sequence: TGTGCCAGCAGCTTCTTACGGGGACAGGGAACTATTAACTATGGCTACACCTTC. Protein: CASSFLRGQGTINYGYTF.

This clonotype was detected only a few times. This sequence joins TRBV30 and TRBJ1-2, with D unclear. Germline CDR1 GTSNPN, CDR2 SVGIG (reference sequence). The V and J ends lost 2 bases and 1 base respectively, with 14 bases between them. The CDR3 is 15 residues long. CDR3 DNA: TGTGCCTGGAGTCCACCTGTGGATATTAACTATGGCTACACCTTC. Amino acids: CAWSPPVDINYGYTF.

The rearrangement links TRBV23-1 to TRBJ1-1; 7 bases align to TRBD1. TRBV23-1 qualifies as an ORF whose function is uncertain. The CDR3 sequence is 17 residues long. After removal of 7 bases from V and 5 bases from J, the junction contained 19 bases not matched to a gene. CDR3 coding DNA: TGCGCCAGCACACGGACCAGGGGGGGTTTATGGATAACTGAAGCTTTCTTT. Amino acids: CASTRTRGGLWITEAFF.

The rearrangement links TRBV20-1 to TRBJ2-7, with TRBD2 identical over 9 bases. The CDR3 has 13 residues. CDR1 is DFQATT and CDR2 is SNEGSKA in the germline V gene (reference sequence). V dropped 2 bases and J dropped 3; count of bases not matched to a gene: 2. CDR3 sequence: CSARLAGSYEQYF. Written as DNA, the CDR3 is TGCAGTGCTAGACTAGCGGGGAGCTACGAGCAGTACTTC.

The gene calls are TRBV7-9 and TRBJ1-6; D remains unclear. The germline CDR1 and CDR2 sequences are SEHNR and FQNEAQ (reference sequence). V lost 5 bases to trimming and J lost 10 bases, with 18 bases between them. The CDR3 covers 15 residues. The CDR3 sequence: CASSPPVLVGSPLHF. Here the CDR3 DNA reads TGTGCCAGCAGCCCCCCTGTTCTGGTTGGGTCACCCCTCCACTTT.

The V gene is TRBV20-1, the J gene TRBJ1-1; a possible D gene is TRBD1 (6 bases). The germline V gene has CDR1 DFQATT and CDR2 SNEGSKA (reference sequence). The CDR3 has 15 residues. Trimming stripped 1 base from V and 4 bases from J, with 16 bases between. CDR3 DNA sequence: TGCAGTGCTAGAGCCCCGGGACACCGGTTCACTGAAGCTTTCTTT. This codes for CSARAPGHRFTEAFF.

V and J are TRBV24-1 and TRBJ2-3; D may match TRBD1 or TRBD2 (7 bases each). V shed 3 bases and J shed 4 bases, with 13 bases lying between them. Germline loops: CDR1 KGHDR, CDR2 SFDVKD. The CDR3 extends over 15 amino acids. CDR3 amino acids: CATSDPTGRADTQYF. The CDR3 bases are TGTGCCACCAGTGATCCGACAGGGAGGGCAGATACGCAGTATTTT.

The rearrangement uses TRBV5-1 and TRBJ2-5; no clear D gene. The CDR3 has 12 residues. Germline lookup yields CDR1 SGHRS and CDR2 YFSETQ. V lost 1 base and J lost 5, with 6 bases in between. The DNA for the CDR3 is TGCGCCAGCAGCTTGAGGGATGAGACCCAGTACTTC. It yields the protein CASSLRDETQYF.

The chain carries TRBV24-1 and TRBJ2-7; tentative D call: TRBD2 (6 bases). With 0 bases removed from V and 5 bases from J, the gap between germline ends came to 7 bases. The V gene's germline CDR1 is KGHDR and CDR2 SFDVKD. The CDR3 runs to 13 residues. In DNA form, the CDR3 reads TGTGCCACCAGTGATTTGAGGACTAACGAGCAGTACTTC. Translating gives CATSDLRTNEQYF.

This chain uses TRBV24-1 with TRBJ2-1; tentatively, D is TRBD1 (6 bases). Germline loops: CDR1 KGHDR, CDR2 SFDVKD. V was clipped by 4 bases and J by 4 bases, with 10 bases between them. This CDR3 comprises 14 residues. The CDR3 spells CATSESGQYNEQFF. Here the CDR3 DNA reads TGTGCCACCAGTGAATCCGGACAGTACAATGAGCAGTTCTTC.

The J gene is TRBJ2-1, the V gene TRBV12-3 or TRBV12-4, with D perhaps TRBD1 (7 bases). V was clipped by 8 bases and J by 10 bases, with 18 bases between them. CDR3 length: 13 residues. The CDR3 here is CASVGQVGGEQFF. CDR3 DNA: TGTGCCAGCGTCGGACAGGTGGGGGGAGAGCAGTTCTTC.

This clonotype appeared a few times. The chain has TRBV2 and TRBJ2-3; 9 bases match TRBD1. V trimming: 6 bases; J trimming: 4 bases; junction bases outside the gene matches: 5. The CDR3 loop spans 14 amino acids. The germline V gene has CDR1 SNHLY and CDR2 FYNNEI. The DNA of the CDR3 is TGTGCCAGCAGGGACAGGGGATGGGCAGATACGCAGTATTTT. It specifies CASRDRGWADTQYF.

A few counts support this clonotype. The chain has TRBV10-3 and TRBJ2-7; the match to TRBD2 covers 11 bases. CDR1 ENHRY and CDR2 SYGVKD come from the germline V gene. With V trimmed by 4 bases and J by 3 bases, 2 bases remained unmatched. The CDR3 totals 14 residues. This CDR3 reads CAISGGLAVYEQYF. The CDR3 DNA sequence: TGTGCCATCAGTGGGGGACTAGCGGTCTACGAGCAGTACTTC.

This clonotype was recorded at least ten times. V and J are TRBV24-1 and TRBJ2-1, with D perhaps matching TRBD2 (5 bases). This CDR3 comprises 12 residues. Germline CDR1 reads KGHDR; CDR2 reads SFDVKD. V was trimmed by 4 bases and J by 10 bases, leaving 10 bases between them. CDR3 sequence reads: CATSDNGIEQFF. Written as DNA, the CDR3 is TGTGCCACCAGTGACAACGGGATAGAGCAGTTCTTC.

V usage is TRBV10-3 and J usage is TRBJ1-1; TRBD1 matches at 7 bases. V gave up 10 bases and J gave up 0 bases; unmatched junction bases: 5. Germline lookup yields CDR1 ENHRY and CDR2 SYGVKD. The CDR3 runs to 13 residues. CDR3 sequence: CASTGQMNTEAFF. The CDR3 DNA reads TGTGCCAGCACGGGACAGATGAACACTGAAGCTTTCTTT.

This clonotype has a handful of counts. This rearrangement joins TRBV20-1 to TRBJ2-5; D may correspond to TRBD1 or TRBD2 (7 bases each). CDR1 is DFQATT and CDR2 is SNEGSKA in the germline V gene (reference sequence). The CDR3 length is 14 residues. V was cut by 5 bases and J by 2 bases, with 15 bases left in between. CDR3 sequence (DNA): TGCAGTGCTCCGAGGGGGCGGGAGCAAGAGACCCAGTACTTC. Its translation: CSAPRGREQETQYF.

This clonotype occurred a few times. This chain joins TRBV10-1 and TRBJ2-7; 8 nucleotides agree with TRBD1. The CDR3 consists of 15 residues. Germline CDR1 WNHNN, CDR2 SYGVQD (reference sequence). Trimming cost V 5 bases and J 2 bases; bases outside gene matches: 8. The CDR3 loop reads CASSITGGPPYEQYF. CDR3 DNA: TGCGCCAGCAGTATTACAGGGGGACCTCCCTACGAGCAGTACTTC.